This T cell receptor beta chain was observed in a study of shared clonotypes between healthy human individuals (dated by TCRdb to about 2020). For context, the study as a whole: The cohort comprised a couple of women and three men aged 18 to 49 years. For each donor, three plates each were used for CD4 naive and CD4 memory, two plates were used for CD8 naive, and one plate was used for CD8 memory. To estimate repertoire size and how much clonotype sharing occurs between individuals, the study deeply sequenced the blood TCR repertoires of five healthy adults. Libraries were prepared and TCR repertoires were sequenced by different laboratories using diverse techniques, in order to increase sequencing depth and limit assay-specific biases. Between about 0.8 and 9.5 billion PBMCs per donor were obtained by leukapheresis.

Comment on this clone: Its antigen is not yet known. Per-nucleotide qualities are absent, and no much larger clonotype sits a single base away.

Broader findings and caveats from the paper: Naive subsets generally had larger estimated clonotype richness than memory subsets did. Even with the large sequencing depth, rarefaction of the sorted-subset datasets indicated that sequencing was incomplete. Because the study included only a small number of donors, the genetic and exposure-history diversity represented was limited. Compared with non-shared clonotypes, clonotypes shared by all four sorted-subset donors had higher generation probabilities. Sampling was limited to blood, and TCR repertoires in tissue likely differ from TCR repertoires in blood. When a few donors were compared, the shared fraction of clonotypes was 5% to 6.5% for naive CD4, around 3.6% for naive CD8, more than 2% for memory CD4, and about 0.36% for memory CD8. Based on pairwise subsampling, the degree of clonotype sharing among donors was expected to be affected by sequencing depth.

Healthy HIV-negative adults with no recently reported acute infections or vaccinations were included as donors. Only Caucasian adults living in Nashville, Tennessee, USA were represented among the donors. CD4+ T cells were enriched by magnetic negative selection, after which naive cells were positively selected on CD45RA and the negative fraction was taken as the memory subset. After blood collection by leukapheresis, PBMCs were isolated using Ficoll-Histopaque density gradient centrifugation and then cryopreserved in the vapor phase of liquid nitrogen. Purity and quantity of every magnetically sorted T cell population were checked by analytical flow cytometry. Genomic DNA was isolated from every sorted fraction and measured by UV absorbance on a Nanodrop 2000c. Using the deep immunoSEQ assay, TCR CDR3 regions were amplified from genomic DNA by multiplex PCR. Extracted genomic DNA from each cell subset was spread evenly across all wells of several immunoSEQ 96-well plates, with each plate serving as a replicate. For sorted subsets, about 0.2 ug genomic DNA, equal to 25,000 to 35,000 T cell genomes, was loaded into each replicate PCR. Purified libraries were quantified with a Qubit 3.0 fluorometer, sized on a Bioanalyzer 2100, and re-quantified with the KAPA Library Quantification kit. Every immunoSEQ 96-well plate was sequenced on a separate single-read 150-cycle Illumina NextSeq 550 flow cell. As for the authors' bioinformatics: Because only junctional sequences without quality scores were contained in the immunoSEQ output, filtering matching that applied to full-length reads could not be performed. To assign V/J genes and CDR3, sequences were annotated against IMGT germline references using PyIR, a Python wrapper for IgBLAST v1.9. Reads were filtered out if the reads had weak V/J assignments (E-value above 1e-6), no CDR3, stop codons, out-of-frame junctions, or ambiguous translated residues. V3J clonotypes were defined by identical inferred V gene, J gene, and CDR3 amino acid sequence. Percentage overlap between repertoires was computed as shared unique clonotypes divided by the size of the smaller repertoire. Repertoire richness was assessed with RTK rarefaction, the Chao1 estimator, and Recon v2.1 estimates of unobserved clonotypes. For all TCRbeta clonotypes obtained by the gDNA method from a handful of donors, generation probabilities were computed with OLGA. As stored in TCRdb, this immuneACCESS dataset retains in-frame rearrangements with V and J assigned. A fraction of the clones does not appear; measured against another copy, unresolved V genes explain less than half of the discrepancy, and the remainder lacks a known reason. That table is the source of V, J and clone size, and D and trimming were worked out from the DNA. Here the sample has some 680,000 clones; approximately 73% occur a single time. The ten largest clones take up more than 1.5% of the sample.

The TCR comes from a woman in her 30s in good health. The source material was memory CD4+ T cells sorted from blood. The cell subset or site tag for this specimen amounts to: CD45RA-negative fraction.

The DNA sequence is TGCGCCAGCAGCCTGATAGCGGGAGCCTCCTACGAGCAGTACTTC. It codes for CASSLIAGASYEQYF. This receptor chain uses TRBV5-1 and TRBJ2-7, with 9 middle bases fitting TRBD2. Measured from the cysteine to the phenylalanine, the CDR3 is 15 residues long. Solely the CDR3 DNA is kept, with 45 bases framed from the first base. Unmatched junction bases come to 5, with V trimmed by 4 bases and J by 0 bases. The germline V gene sets CDR1 to SGHRS and CDR2 to YFSETQ.